These T cell receptor beta chains were read from a single sample in a study of T cell responses to AZD1222 COVID-19 vaccine. Generated by immunoSEQ multiplex PCR, the TCRdb table keeps only in-frame clones and is missing some. The repertoire holds about 110,000 clones, with roughly 90% as singletons. The input for sequencing was peripheral blood, taken 28 days after the second AZD1222 dose. All receptors come from an adult who received the AZD1222 COVID-19 vaccine. The CDR3 runs from the conserved cysteine through the conserved F or W. Fields, in order: V gene, clone size, D gene, J gene, CDR3 protein, CDR3 DNA. The D gene is left open where the match is weak. Size tells how often a clone was seen (once, few, many) or the class of an expanded clone, and some rows leave it out.

V gene: TRBV5-6; clone size: -; D gene: -; J gene: TRBJ2-3; CDR3 protein: CASSLAAADGTQYF; CDR3 DNA: TGTGCCAGCAGCTTGGCCGCGGCAGACGGAACGCAGTATTTT
V gene: TRBV6-5; clone size: -; D gene: TRBD2; J gene: TRBJ2-2; CDR3 protein: CASRLGRGYTGELFF; CDR3 DNA: TGTGCCAGCAGGCTGGGGCGGGGGTACACCGGGGAGCTGTTTTTT
V gene: TRBV10-3; clone size: -; D gene: -; J gene: TRBJ2-2; CDR3 protein: CAIGRGDTGELFF; CDR3 DNA: TGTGCCATCGGGCGGGGAGACACCGGGGAGCTGTTTTTT
V gene: TRBV5-4; clone size: -; D gene: -; J gene: TRBJ2-2; CDR3 protein: CASRQTANTGELFF; CDR3 DNA: TGTGCCAGCAGACAAACAGCGAACACCGGGGAGCTGTTTTTT
V gene: TRBV11-2; clone size: -; D gene: TRBD2; J gene: TRBJ2-3; CDR3 protein: CASSLLPSGGADTQYF; CDR3 DNA: TGTGCCAGCAGCTTACTTCCGAGCGGGGGGGCAGATACGCAGTATTTT
V gene: TRBV5-1; clone size: -; D gene: TRBD1; J gene: TRBJ1-1; CDR3 protein: CASRTPGQRNTEAFF; CDR3 DNA: TGCGCCAGCCGCACGCCGGGACAGAGGAACACTGAAGCTTTCTTT
V gene: TRBV27; clone size: -; D gene: -; J gene: TRBJ1-6; CDR3 protein: CASSLRSSYNSPLHF; CDR3 DNA: TGTGCCAGCAGTTTAAGGAGCTCCTATAATTCACCCCTCCACTTT
V gene: TRBV18; clone size: once; D gene: TRBD1; J gene: TRBJ1-2; CDR3 protein: CASSLGTGDGYTF; CDR3 DNA: TGTGCCAGCTCACTAGGGACAGGGGATGGCTACACCTTC
V gene: TRBV4-2; clone size: -; D gene: TRBD2; J gene: TRBJ2-5; CDR3 protein: CASSQDRGGRGGETQYF; CDR3 DNA: TGTGCCAGCAGCCAAGATCGAGGAGGGCGGGGGGGCGAGACCCAGTACTTC
V gene: TRBV19; clone size: -; D gene: TRBD1; J gene: TRBJ2-2; CDR3 protein: CASRKDRGRDTGELFF; CDR3 DNA: TGTGCCAGTAGGAAAGACAGGGGGCGGGACACCGGGGAGCTGTTTTTT
V gene: TRBV6-5; clone size: -; D gene: -; J gene: TRBJ1-1; CDR3 protein: CASSYDRGGTEAFF; CDR3 DNA: TGTGCCAGCAGTTACGATCGGGGGGGCACTGAAGCTTTCTTT
V gene: TRBV7-8; clone size: -; D gene: -; J gene: TRBJ1-5; CDR3 protein: CASSSEINYSNQPQHF; CDR3 DNA: TGTGCCAGCAGCTCTGAGATTAATTATAGCAATCAGCCCCAGCATTTT
V gene: TRBV7-9; clone size: -; D gene: -; J gene: TRBJ2-7; CDR3 protein: CASSRGRYYEQYF; CDR3 DNA: TGTGCCAGCAGCAGGGGGAGGTACTACGAGCAGTACTTC
V gene: TRBV3-1/TRBV3-2; clone size: -; D gene: -; J gene: TRBJ1-2; CDR3 protein: CASSQDLRAPRGYGYTF; CDR3 DNA: TGTGCCAGCAGCCAGGACCTCCGGGCCCCAAGGGGCTATGGCTACACCTTC
V gene: TRBV3-1/TRBV3-2; clone size: -; D gene: -; J gene: TRBJ2-5; CDR3 protein: CASSPPVGRSKQETQYF; CDR3 DNA: TGTGCCAGCAGCCCCCCCGTGGGCAGATCTAAACAAGAGACCCAGTACTTC
V gene: TRBV30; clone size: -; D gene: -; J gene: TRBJ1-5; CDR3 protein: CAWSVQGSGNQPQHF; CDR3 DNA: TGTGCCTGGAGTGTACAGGGATCGGGCAATCAGCCCCAGCATTTT
V gene: TRBV19; clone size: -; D gene: TRBD2; J gene: TRBJ2-7; CDR3 protein: CASNSQSGGPYEQYF; CDR3 DNA: TGTGCCAGTAATTCACAGTCGGGAGGGCCGTACGAGCAGTACTTC
V gene: TRBV28; clone size: -; D gene: TRBD1; J gene: TRBJ1-1; CDR3 protein: CASNLPDRVAFF; CDR3 DNA: TGTGCCAGCAACTTACCGGACAGGGTAGCTTTCTTT
V gene: TRBV2; clone size: -; D gene: TRBD1; J gene: TRBJ1-6; CDR3 protein: CASSPDRGSPLHF; CDR3 DNA: TGTGCCAGCAGTCCGGACAGGGGGTCACCCCTCCACTTT
V gene: TRBV5-4; clone size: -; D gene: TRBD1; J gene: TRBJ2-2; CDR3 protein: CASSLVRQGATGELFF; CDR3 DNA: TGTGCCAGCAGCTTGGTCCGACAGGGGGCAACCGGGGAGCTGTTTTTT
V gene: TRBV9; clone size: once; D gene: TRBD1; J gene: TRBJ1-3; CDR3 protein: CASSVEGADTIYF; CDR3 DNA: TGTGCCAGCAGCGTAGAGGGGGCGGACACCATATATTTT
V gene: TRBV12-3/TRBV12-4; clone size: -; D gene: -; J gene: TRBJ2-7; CDR3 protein: CASSFGTALEQYF; CDR3 DNA: TGTGCCAGCAGTTTTGGGACGGCCTTAGAGCAGTACTTC
V gene: TRBV28; clone size: once; D gene: -; J gene: TRBJ2-7; CDR3 protein: CASSPRAPRIEQYF; CDR3 DNA: TGTGCCAGCAGTCCTCGGGCCCCCAGGATCGAGCAGTACTTC
V gene: TRBV5-1; clone size: -; D gene: -; J gene: TRBJ2-3; CDR3 protein: CASSLDTGNTDTQYF; CDR3 DNA: TGCGCCAGCAGCTTGGATACAGGGAACACAGATACGCAGTATTTT
V gene: TRBV29-1; clone size: once; D gene: -; J gene: TRBJ1-4; CDR3 protein: CSVELSEKLFF; CDR3 DNA: TGCAGCGTGGAATTAAGTGAAAAACTGTTTTTT
V gene: TRBV6-2/TRBV6-3; clone size: once; D gene: -; J gene: TRBJ1-1; CDR3 protein: CASSYGYGTLTPGHTEAFF; CDR3 DNA: TGTGCCAGCAGTTATGGTTACGGAACACTTACTCCCGGGCACACTGAAGCTTTCTTT
V gene: TRBV6-5; clone size: few; D gene: TRBD1; J gene: TRBJ1-5; CDR3 protein: CASRPTGSGNQPQHF; CDR3 DNA: TGTGCCAGCAGACCGACAGGGAGCGGCAATCAGCCCCAGCATTTT
V gene: TRBV5-4; clone size: -; D gene: -; J gene: TRBJ2-7; CDR3 protein: CASSLPGLEEQYF; CDR3 DNA: TGTGCCAGCAGCTTGCCGGGCCTGGAGGAGCAGTACTTC
V gene: TRBV28; clone size: -; D gene: TRBD2; J gene: TRBJ2-7; CDR3 protein: CASIGTSGSIGYEQYF; CDR3 DNA: TGTGCCAGCATCGGGACTAGCGGGAGTATAGGGTACGAGCAGTACTTC